The 30 T cell receptor beta chains given below trace back to one sample, sequenced in a study of cytomegalovirus exposure and HLA in healthy donors. PCR was performed using 60 Vbeta and 13 Jbeta primers. Using immunoSEQ multiplex PCR, the repertoire was profiled, and TCRdb retains in-frame clones only, with some absent. This table has fewer than 200,000 clones, roughly 80% appearing once. Sequences were obtained from PBMCs. The receptors were sampled from a male donor in good health and CMV-seronegative.

CDR3 loop: CASSFRGFRDEKLFF. In nucleotides, the CDR3 is TGCGCCAGCAGCTTCAGAGGTTTTCGGGATGAAAAACTGTTTTTT. The genes are TRBV5-1 and TRBJ1-4; D remains ambiguous. The CDR3 loop spans 15 amino acids. The germline V and J ends were trimmed by 2 bases and 6 bases, with 14 bases remaining between them. In germline, CDR1 is SGHRS, CDR2 YFSETQ.

This clone was observed a single time. The chain is built from TRBV27 and TRBJ1-1; 9 nucleotides match TRBD1. The ends lost 5 bases at V and 6 bases at J; junction bases unmatched: 10. Looked up from germline, CDR1 is MNHEY and CDR2 is SMNVEV (reference sequence). The CDR3 is 15 amino acids. The CDR3 is CASSISGQGLPEAFF. The CDR3 DNA is TGTGCCAGCAGTATTTCGGGACAGGGTCTTCCTGAAGCTTTCTTT.

CDR3: CASSNIQGTNYGYTF. The CDR3 DNA reads as TGCGCCAGCAGCAATATACAGGGGACTAACTATGGCTACACCTTC. V is TRBV5-1 and J is TRBJ1-2; 7 bases align to TRBD1. Losses at the gene ends were 4 bases for V and 0 bases for J; bases not matched to a gene: 6. CDR3 length: 15 residues. Looked up from germline, CDR1 is SGHRS and CDR2 is YFSETQ.

In its sample, this clone was seen a few times. The chain uses TRBV12-5 and TRBJ1-3; D is ambiguous. V gave up 0 bases and J gave up 0 bases, with 9 bases separating them. This CDR3 comprises 16 residues. The germline gives CDR1 LGHNT, CDR2 FRNRAP. As DNA, the CDR3 is TGTGCTAGTGGTTTGGTCGGTCGGGTCTCTGGAAACACCATATATTTT. Protein: CASGLVGRVSGNTIYF. The full variable domain, its missing parts supplied by reference TRBV12-5 and TRBJ1-3, is DARVTQTPRHKVTEMGQEVTMRCQPILGHNTVFWYRQTMMQGLELLAYFRNRAPLDDSGMPKDRFSAEMPDATLATLKIQPSEPRDSAVYFCASGLVGRVSGNTIYFGEGSWLTVV.

The V gene is TRBV27, the J gene TRBJ1-4; D is perhaps TRBD1 (5 bases). This CDR3 contains 16 residues. Germline V gene lookup returns CDR1 MNHEY and CDR2 SMNVEV (reference sequence). Trimming stripped 0 bases from V and 7 bases from J, with 15 bases between. The CDR3 loop is CASSLSPGGWGEKLFF. CDR3 DNA: TGTGCCAGCAGTTTATCGCCGGGGGGATGGGGTGAAAAACTGTTTTTT.

The chain combines TRBV9 with TRBJ1-6; 7 nucleotides match TRBD1. The CDR3 runs 16 residues. Trimming removed 4 bases from V and 7 bases from J; junction bases left unmatched: 11. Germline CDR1 reads SGDLS; CDR2 reads YYNGEE. The CDR3 DNA is TGTGCCAGCAGCCCACGAACAGGGGCCAGAAATTCACCCCTCCACTTT. Protein: CASSPRTGARNSPLHF.

The rearrangement links TRBV5-1 to TRBJ1-6; perhaps TRBD1 as D (5 bases). The CDR3 spans 15 residues. Germline CDR1 and CDR2: SGHRS and YFSETQ. Trimming cost V 4 bases and J 6 bases, with 14 bases left between them. CDR3 sequence reads: CASSLNPGGNSPLHF. As DNA, the CDR3 is TGCGCCAGCAGCCTAAATCCGGGGGGTAATTCACCCCTCCACTTT.

The genes are TRBV29-1 and TRBJ2-3; the match to TRBD2 covers 9 bases. CDR1 is SQVTM and CDR2 is ANQGSEA in the germline V gene. The V segment lost 1 base and the J segment 3 bases; nucleotides outside the gene matches: 8. This CDR3 has 16 amino acids. CDR3 nucleotide sequence: TGCAGCGTTGAAGGGGGATTGCGGGGGGGAACAGATACGCAGTATTTT. Translation gives CSVEGGLRGGTDTQYF.

V usage is TRBV4-3 and J usage is TRBJ1-2; TRBD1 is a possible D gene (5 bases). Trimming pared 0 bases from V and 4 bases from J, leaving 21 bases between. Germline assignment: CDR1 LGHNA and CDR2 YSLEER. This CDR3 is built from 18 residues. In DNA form, the CDR3 reads TGCGCCAGCAGCCAAGATTTCTCGGGACTACCCCTAGGCTATGGCTACACCTTC. Protein sequence: CASSQDFSGLPLGYGYTF.

The J gene is TRBJ2-2, the V gene TRBV5-4; 7 bases map to TRBD1. This CDR3 region has 18 residues. Trimming removed 2 bases from V and 1 base from J; junction bases left unmatched: 11. CDR1 and CDR2 from the germline V gene are SGHNT and YYREEE (reference sequence). The CDR3: CASSFLPRQGKNTGELFF. As DNA, the CDR3 is TGTGCCAGCAGCTTCCTCCCCCGACAGGGAAAGAACACCGGGGAGCTGTTTTTT.

The chain has TRBV7-7 and TRBJ2-5; no clear D gene. The CDR3 is 14 amino acids. V lost 3 bases and J 1 base, leaving 9 bases between the germline ends. CDR1 is SSHAT, CDR2 FNYEAQ, per germline (reference sequence). The CDR3 bases are TGTGCCAGCAGCTTGAATAACGGCCAAGAGACCCAGTACTTC. This sequence encodes CASSLNNGQETQYF.

This clone came up a few times. This chain joins TRBV6-5 and TRBJ2-3; 7 bases align to TRBD2. With 5 bases clipped from V and 6 bases from J, the junction kept 11 bases outside the gene matches. Germline V gene sequence: CDR1 MNHEY, CDR2 SVGAGI. The length of the CDR3 is 15 residues. CDR3 coding DNA: TGTGCCAGCAGTAGAGCGGCCGCGGGGGTGGATACGCAGTATTTT. This sequence encodes CASSRAAAGVDTQYF.

The chain recombines TRBV2 with TRBJ1-2; TRBD1 matches 10 bases. The CDR3 runs 17 residues. From germline, CDR1 is SNHLY and CDR2 FYNNEI. The V gene end was trimmed by 9 bases and the J gene end by 4 bases; junction bases not matched to a gene: 17. The CDR3 here is CARLQTGGSRRGYGYTF. CDR3 nucleotides: TGTGCCAGGTTACAGACAGGGGGCTCTCGTCGAGGCTATGGCTACACCTTC.

The chain carries TRBV29-1 and TRBJ2-5; a possible D gene is TRBD2 (6 bases). With the DNA end fitting TRBJ2-7 better, the J assignment may be wrong. The germline gives CDR1 SQVTM, CDR2 ANQGSEA. The CDR3 runs 12 residues. The CDR3 nucleotides are TGCAGCGCCTGGGGGGACTCCTACGAGCAGTACTTC. Residues: CSAWGDSYEQYF.

The chain combines TRBV7-9 with TRBJ2-1; 9 bases agree with TRBD1. Germline V gives CDR1 SEHNR, CDR2 FQNEAQ (reference sequence). V lost 5 bases and J lost 4; bases outside the gene matches: 9. This CDR3 contains 16 residues. CDR3 DNA: TGTGCCAGCAGCAAACCCCCCGGGACAGGGTACAATGAGCAGTTCTTC. Its translation: CASSKPPGTGYNEQFF. Based on the CDR3 plus reference TRBV7-9 and TRBJ2-1, the full variable domain is DTGVSQNPRHKITKRGQNVTFRCDPISEHNRLYWYRQTLGQGPEFLTYFQNEAQLEKSRLLSDRFSAERPKGSFSTLEIQRTEQGDSAMYLCASSKPPGTGYNEQFFGPGTRLTVL.

V gene TRBV5-1 combines with J gene TRBJ2-5, with 7 bases lining up with TRBD1. The V segment lost 6 bases and the J segment 5 bases; nucleotides outside the gene matches: 13. The CDR3 has 15 amino acids. In germline, CDR1 is SGHRS, CDR2 YFSETQ. This CDR3 is CASTRTGARGETQYF. CDR3 bases: TGCGCCAGCACCCGGACAGGTGCCCGTGGGGAGACCCAGTACTTC.

This clone was detected a few times. The chain links TRBV7-8 to TRBJ2-2; D call uncertain. The CDR3 is made up of 18 amino acids. CDR1 and CDR2 (germline): SGHVS, FQNEAQ. The V end lost 5 bases, the J end lost 0 bases, and 19 bases lay between the germline ends. CDR3 sequence (DNA): TGTGCCAGCAGCCTCCGAATGTGGGTCGACACGAACACCGGGGAGCTGTTTTTT. Encoded protein: CASSLRMWVDTNTGELFF.

The rearrangement uses TRBV5-1 and TRBJ1-4; D may be TRBD1 (6 bases). Trimming removed 7 bases from V and 8 bases from J, with 18 bases in between. The germline V gene encodes CDR1 SGHRS and CDR2 YFSETQ. CDR3 length equals 14 residues. CDR3 DNA: TGCGCCAGCGCCTTTCAGGGGCCGGAGGAAAAACTGTTTTTT. It codes for CASAFQGPEEKLFF.

The CDR3 DNA reads TGTGCTCAAGACACCGACACAGATACGCAGTATTTT. As protein: CAQDTDTDTQYF. The rearrangement uses TRBV30 and TRBJ2-3, with no clear D. The CDR3 sequence is 12 residues long. Germline V gene data show CDR1 as GTSNPN and CDR2 as SVGIG (reference sequence). The whole variable domain, remainder taken from reference TRBV30 and TRBJ2-3, is SQTIHQWPATLVQPVGSPLSLECTVEGTSNPNLYWYRQAAGRGLQLLFYSVGIGQISSEVPQNLSASRPQDRQFILSSKKLLLSDSGFYLCAQDTDTDTQYFGPGTRLTVL.

Here the CDR3 reads CASSHLSSYEQYF. The CDR3 DNA follows: TGTGCCAGCAGCCATTTGAGCTCCTACGAGCAGTACTTC. This chain links TRBV14 with TRBJ2-7; D call uncertain. Germline values: CDR1 SGHDN, CDR2 FVKESK. The CDR3 is made up of 13 amino acids. V lost 3 bases, J lost 0 bases, and 6 bases lay in between.

The chain has TRBV5-1 and TRBJ1-2, with a weak D call TRBD1 (6 bases). Trimming removed 3 bases at V and 8 bases at J, with 20 bases between. The CDR3 totals 15 residues. Germline values: CDR1 SGHRS, CDR2 YFSETQ. CDR3 in DNA: TGCGCCAGCAGCTCAGAATATGATAGCACAGGGGGCTACACCTTC. Translation: CASSSEYDSTGGYTF.

CDR3 region: CASGLNTPYEQYF. DNA for the CDR3: TGTGCTAGTGGTTTAAACACACCCTACGAGCAGTACTTC. V and J are TRBV12-5 and TRBJ2-7; D remains unclear. This CDR3 is 13 amino acids long. Trimming pared 3 bases from V and 2 bases from J, leaving 8 bases between. Per the germline V gene, CDR1 is LGHNT and CDR2 is FRNRAP.

Only one count was recorded for this clone. The rearrangement links TRBV6-1 to TRBJ2-5; D might be TRBD2 (6 bases). V was trimmed by 11 bases and J by 4 bases, leaving 20 bases between them. From germline, CDR1 is MNHNS and CDR2 SASEGT. This CDR3 has 14 amino acids. CDR3 DNA: TGTGCCGGACGTCGAGGAGGGGCGGGAGAGACCCAGTACTTC. It encodes CAGRRGGAGETQYF.

The table lists this clone with a few counts. The CDR3 here is CASSPGGLAGDYEQYF. CDR3 bases: TGTGCCAGCAGCCCGGGGGGACTAGCGGGGGACTACGAGCAGTACTTC. The chain uses TRBV5-4 and TRBJ2-7, with TRBD2 matching over 14 bases. The CDR3 is made up of 16 amino acids. In germline, CDR1 is SGHNT, CDR2 YYREEE (reference sequence). J was trimmed by 3 bases and V by 4 bases; bases with no gene match: 6.

The CDR3 is CASSEGQGHNKNTEAFF. The CDR3 DNA follows: TGTGCCAGCAGTGAGGGGCAGGGGCACAACAAGAACACTGAAGCTTTCTTT. The chain joins TRBV6-4 to TRBJ1-1, with a possible D match to TRBD1 (6 bases). The CDR3 totals 17 residues. Germline loops: CDR1 MRHNA, CDR2 SNTAGT. Trimming stripped 3 bases from V and 1 base from J, with 18 bases between.

This rearrangement joins TRBV25-1 to TRBJ1-2, with 10 bases identical to TRBD1. The CDR3 covers 14 residues. CDR1 is MGHDK and CDR2 is SYGVNS in the germline V gene. The V segment lost 6 bases and the J segment 6 bases; nucleotides outside the gene matches: 7. The CDR3 sequence: CASRDRGRTNGYTF. DNA of the CDR3: TGTGCCAGCAGAGACAGGGGGCGAACAAATGGCTACACCTTC.

CDR3 loop: CASSLDIPGFEQKLFF. The CDR3 coding sequence is TGTGCCAGCAGCTTGGATATTCCAGGCTTCGAACAGAAACTGTTTTTT. The rearrangement links TRBV5-6 to TRBJ1-4; D remains ambiguous. Germline values: CDR1 SGHDT, CDR2 YYEEEE. The CDR3 sequence is 16 residues long. V dropped 0 bases and J dropped 11 bases, with 20 bases sitting between them.

This sequence joins TRBV5-1 and TRBJ2-3, with TRBD2 as a possible D gene (6 bases). The CDR3 runs to 15 residues. V gave up 2 bases and J gave up 6 bases, with 16 bases separating them. Germline assignment: CDR1 SGHRS and CDR2 YFSETQ. CDR3 DNA sequence: TGCGCCAGCAGCTTTTCCCTCGTGGCGGGGGATACGCAGTATTTT. Translating gives CASSFSLVAGDTQYF.

The chain has TRBV6-6 and TRBJ2-6; the D gene is possibly TRBD1 (6 bases). The CDR3 is 16 amino acids. Looked up from germline, CDR1 is MNHNY and CDR2 is SVGAGI (reference sequence). The ends were cut back, 2 bases at V and 1 base at J, with 9 bases in the middle. CDR3 loop: CASSYRGGSGANVLTF. As DNA, the CDR3 is TGTGCCAGCAGTTACCGAGGGGGATCTGGGGCCAACGTCCTGACTTTC.

The V call is TRBV25-1, the J call TRBJ1-4; D remains unclear. There are 16 residues in the CDR3. The V and J ends lost 3 bases and 0 bases respectively, with 11 bases between them. The germline CDR1 and CDR2 sequences are MGHDK and SYGVNS. CDR3 bases: TGTGCCAGCAGTGACCATAGCGGGGCAACTAATGAAAAACTGTTTTTT. Amino acid sequence: CASSDHSGATNEKLFF.